What follows is one T cell receptor (beta chain) and its context. No antigen is known for it. Clones were read by immunoSEQ multiplex PCR, and TCRdb kept only the in-frame ones, dropping some. Of almost 85,000 clones detected, approximately 86% appear once; the ten largest clones hold approximately 5.4%. The V end was cut by 5 bases, the J end by 3 bases, with 9 bases between. Germline CDR1 and CDR2: MGHDK and SYGVNS. The CDR3 extends over 13 amino acids. This sample was included in a study of cytotoxic CD8 clonotypes in ibrutinib-treated CLL. Looking at the study overall: Samples averaged roughly 260,000 productive templates and 94,082 productive rearrangements. Study-level findings and limits: There were few public clonotypes, and on treatment they contracted or stayed stable. Elevated clonality accompanied ibrutinib response, with a return toward baseline values at progression. T-cell clonality at baseline went above that of age-matched healthy donors and rose and fell with circulating CD8+ T-cell counts.

The clonotype comes from a human donor with chronic lymphocytic leukemia. Specimen: PBMCs, collected before ibrutinib treatment. The chain is built from TRBV25-1 and TRBJ2-3, with a weak D call TRBD2 (5 bases). The CDR3 DNA sequence: TGTGCCAGCAGTTGGACTCATACAGATACGCAGTATTTT. This translates into CASSWTHTDTQYF.